Below, 15 T cell receptor beta chains from the same sample are listed, as sequenced in a study of cytomegalovirus exposure and HLA in healthy donors. Both 60 Vbeta primers and 13 Jbeta primers went into the PCR. Clones were read by immunoSEQ multiplex PCR, and TCRdb kept only the in-frame ones, dropping some. The sample holds around 150,000 clones, approximately 60% seen once. The sample consisted of PBMCs. Receptors were obtained from an older woman in good health and CMV-seropositive.

The chain carries TRBV7-2 and TRBJ1-5, with D maybe TRBD1 (5 bases). With 5 bases removed from V and 6 bases from J, the gap between germline ends came to 17 bases. Germline CDR1 and CDR2: SGHTA and FQGNSA. The CDR3 sequence is 15 residues long. In DNA, the CDR3 is TGTGCCAGCAGCAAAGGAGCGCAGGGCGTTCAGCCCCAGCATTTT. Translated: CASSKGAQGVQPQHF.

The rearrangement links TRBV19 to TRBJ2-1; 7 nucleotides align to TRBD2. The germline V gene encodes CDR1 LNHDA and CDR2 SQIVND (reference sequence). The CDR3 loop spans 15 amino acids. The junction had 6 bases not matched to a gene; V was cut back by 5 bases and J by 2 bases. CDR3: CASSLRTRPYNEQFF. The CDR3 nucleotides read TGTGCCAGTAGTCTAAGGACTAGGCCCTACAATGAGCAGTTCTTC.

In DNA, the CDR3 is TGTGCAAGTCGCTTAGCGCTCCCCGGGGGGGCCAGATATAATTCACCCCTCCACTTT. Translating gives CASRLALPGGARYNSPLHF. The chain joins TRBV12-2 to TRBJ1-6. TRBV12-2 constitutes a pseudogene. The CDR3 totals 19 residues.

This clone was counted between two and nine times. V usage is TRBV5-1 and J usage is TRBJ2-1; 8 bases align to TRBD2. Germline V lookup: CDR1 SGHRS, CDR2 YFSETQ. V lost 2 bases, J lost 5 bases, and 9 bases stayed unmatched. The length of the CDR3 is 16 residues. CDR3: CASSLSPAGENNEQFF. Written as DNA, the CDR3 is TGCGCCAGCAGCTTAAGTCCAGCGGGAGAGAACAATGAGCAGTTCTTC.

The rearrangement uses TRBV28 and TRBJ2-2; 12 bases line up with TRBD2. This CDR3 region has 18 residues. Unmatched junction bases numbered 8, after V lost 5 bases and J lost 1 base. Per germline, CDR1 MDHEN and CDR2 SYDVKM. This CDR3 is CASSPRTSGTMNTGELFF. CDR3 DNA: TGTGCCAGCAGTCCCAGGACTAGCGGGACGATGAACACCGGGGAGCTGTTTTTT.

V gene TRBV9 combines with J gene TRBJ1-2, with 9 nucleotides matching TRBD1. Germline V gene data show CDR1 as SGDLS and CDR2 as YYNGEE. CDR3 length equals 17 residues. Unmatched junction bases numbered 15, after V lost 3 bases and J lost 6 bases. The CDR3 coding sequence is TGTGCCAGCAGCGGATCCCGGGACAGGGAATATGGTAATGGCTACACCTTC. The encoded protein is CASSGSRDREYGNGYTF. Looking up the rest from reference TRBV9 and TRBJ1-2 gives the full variable domain: DSGVTQTPKHLITATGQRVTLRCSPRSGDLSVYWYQQSLDQGLQFLIQYYNGEERAKGNILERFSAQQFPDLHSELNLSSLELGDSALYFCASSGSRDREYGNGYTFGSGTRLTVV.

The J gene is TRBJ2-5, the V gene TRBV5-1; 12 nucleotides line up with TRBD2. Judging by the DNA end, TRBJ2-7 fits better; the J call may be wrong. CDR1 is SGHRS, CDR2 YFSETQ, per germline. The length of the CDR3 is 15 residues. The CDR3 DNA reads TGCGCCAGCAGCATCGGGACTAGCGGGTTCTACGAGCAGTACTTC. It specifies CASSIGTSGFYEQYF.

V is TRBV7-9 and J is TRBJ2-7; TRBD2 matches at 11 bases. Germline trimming cut 8 bases from V and 6 bases from J; bases unmatched to any gene: 6. CDR1 is SEHNR and CDR2 is FQNEAQ in the germline V gene (reference sequence). The CDR3 sequence is 13 residues long. CDR3 in amino acids: CASSTSGNAEQYF. The CDR3 nucleotides are TGTGCCAGCTCGACTAGCGGGAATGCCGAGCAGTACTTC. The complete variable domain, with remaining parts taken from reference TRBV7-9 and TRBJ2-7, reads DTGVSQNPRHKITKRGQNVTFRCDPISEHNRLYWYRQTLGQGPEFLTYFQNEAQLEKSRLLSDRFSAERPKGSFSTLEIQRTEQGDSAMYLCASSTSGNAEQYFGPGTRLTVT.

This chain uses TRBV15 with TRBJ2-7; the match to TRBD1 covers 11 bases. CDR3 length: 14 residues. Germline V gene data show CDR1 as LNHNV and CDR2 as YYDKDF (reference sequence). J gave up 4 bases and V 4 bases, and 3 bases lay outside the gene matches. CDR3 nucleotides: TGTGCCACCAGCACCCGGGACAGGGGGTACGAGCAGTACTTC. As protein: CATSTRDRGYEQYF.

This clone has just a few counts. The chain joins TRBV19 to TRBJ2-1; D is undetermined. CDR3 length: 15 residues. Germline-derived CDR1 and CDR2 are LNHDA and SQIVND (reference sequence). Trimming left V 2 bases short and J 0 bases short, with 8 bases between. The CDR3 DNA reads TGTGCCAGTAGTATACAACGGAGCTCCTACAATGAGCAGTTCTTC. Encoded protein: CASSIQRSSYNEQFF. Complete variable domain (other parts from reference TRBV19 and TRBJ2-1): DGGITQSPKYLFRKEGQNVTLSCEQNLNHDAMYWYRQDPGQGLRLIYYSQIVNDFQKGDIAEGYSVSREKKESFPLTVTSAQKNPTAFYLCASSIQRSSYNEQFFGPGTRLTVL.

This sequence joins TRBV28 and TRBJ2-7; 8 bases map to TRBD1. Unmatched junction bases numbered 6, after V lost 6 bases and J lost 2 bases. Looked up from germline, CDR1 is MDHEN and CDR2 is SYDVKM. The CDR3 contains 14 residues. CDR3 DNA: TGTGCCAGCAGCATTCAGGGGGCCACCTACGAGCAGTACTTC. It codes for CASSIQGATYEQYF.

Points on this clone: A read error may account for a junction end that differs from germline. J is TRBJ2-5 and V is TRBV6-1, with 9 bases matching TRBD1. The CDR3 runs 13 residues. The germline V gene has CDR1 MNHNS and CDR2 SASEGT. This CDR3 reads CATNRGLQETRYF. In DNA, the CDR3 is TGTGCCACCAACAGGGGGCTACAAGAGACCCGGTACTTC.

The CDR3 bases are TGTGCCAGCAGCGTAGAAGGCGGTGGCTTCAATGAAAAACTGTTTTTT. Amino acids: CASSVEGGGFNEKLFF. J is TRBJ1-4 and V is TRBV9; D not resolved. Trimming left V 0 bases short and J 5 bases short, with 14 bases between. The CDR3 runs to 16 residues. The V gene's germline CDR1 is SGDLS and CDR2 YYNGEE. Filled out from reference TRBV9 and TRBJ1-4, the complete variable domain reads DSGVTQTPKHLITATGQRVTLRCSPRSGDLSVYWYQQSLDQGLQFLIQYYNGEERAKGNILERFSAQQFPDLHSELNLSSLELGDSALYFCASSVEGGGFNEKLFFGSGTQLSVL.

This clone appeared once. The chain joins TRBV7-2 to TRBJ2-1, with D possibly matching TRBD1 (5 bases). Between the trimmed V and J ends, which lost 2 bases and 5 bases, there was a span of 10 bases. The germline gives CDR1 SGHTA, CDR2 FQGNSA. This CDR3 comprises 14 residues. The CDR3 nucleotides read TGTGCCAGCAGCTTAACACGACAGAACAATGAGCAGTTCTTC. Its protein product is CASSLTRQNNEQFF.

Written as DNA, the CDR3 is TGTGCCAGCAGCTGGGAGGCGGTCGCGAACACCGGGGAGCTGTTTTTT. It yields the protein CASSWEAVANTGELFF. The chain couples TRBV7-3 to TRBJ2-2; tentative D call: TRBD2 (6 bases). The germline V gene encodes CDR1 SGHTA and CDR2 FQGTGA. Trimming removed 4 bases from V and 0 bases from J, with 12 bases in between. CDR3 length: 16 residues.